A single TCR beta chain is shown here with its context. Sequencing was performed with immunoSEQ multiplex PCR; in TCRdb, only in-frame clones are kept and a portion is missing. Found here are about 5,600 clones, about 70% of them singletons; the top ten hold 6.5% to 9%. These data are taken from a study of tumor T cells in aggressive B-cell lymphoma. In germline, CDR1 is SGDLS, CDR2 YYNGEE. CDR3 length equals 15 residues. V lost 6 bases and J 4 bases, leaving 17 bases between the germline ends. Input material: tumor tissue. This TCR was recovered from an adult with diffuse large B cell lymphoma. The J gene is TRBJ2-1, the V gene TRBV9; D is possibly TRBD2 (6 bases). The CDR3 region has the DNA TGTGCCAGCAACCCCGGGGTAGCGGTTTACAATGAGCAGTTCTTC. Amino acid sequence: CASNPGVAVYNEQFF.